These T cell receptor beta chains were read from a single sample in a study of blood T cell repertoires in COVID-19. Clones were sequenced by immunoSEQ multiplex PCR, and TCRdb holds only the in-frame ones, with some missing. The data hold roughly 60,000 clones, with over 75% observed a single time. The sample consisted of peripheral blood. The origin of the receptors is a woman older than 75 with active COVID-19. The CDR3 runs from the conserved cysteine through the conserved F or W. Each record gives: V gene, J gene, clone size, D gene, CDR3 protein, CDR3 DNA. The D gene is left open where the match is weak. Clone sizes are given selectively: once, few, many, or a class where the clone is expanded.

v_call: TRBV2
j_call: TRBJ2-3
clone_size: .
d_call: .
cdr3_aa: CASSEAWAGRDTQYF
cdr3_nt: TGTGCCAGCAGTGAGGCGTGGGCTGGTAGAGATACGCAGTATTTT

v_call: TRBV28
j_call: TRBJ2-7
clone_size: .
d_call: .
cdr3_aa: CASSSSGTIYEQYF
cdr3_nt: TGTGCCAGCAGTTCTTCTGGGACAATCTACGAGCAGTACTTC

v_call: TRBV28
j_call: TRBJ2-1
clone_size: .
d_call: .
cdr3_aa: CASSSRDFYNEQFF
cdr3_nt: TGTGCCAGCTCCTCCCGGGACTTCTACAATGAGCAGTTCTTC

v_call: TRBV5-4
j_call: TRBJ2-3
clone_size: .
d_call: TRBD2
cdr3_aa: CASLLAGGSYTQYF
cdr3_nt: TGTGCCAGCTTACTAGCGGGGGGTTCATATACGCAGTATTTT

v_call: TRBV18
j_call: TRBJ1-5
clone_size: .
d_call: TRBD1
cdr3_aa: CASSRTGGAAGPQHF
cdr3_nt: TGTGCCAGCTCCAGGACAGGGGGTGCCGCTGGACCCCAGCATTTT

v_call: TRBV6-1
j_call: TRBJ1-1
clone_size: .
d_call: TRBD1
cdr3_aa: CASSETGGRTEAFF
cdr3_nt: TGTGCCAGCAGTGAAACAGGGGGCAGGACTGAAGCTTTCTTT

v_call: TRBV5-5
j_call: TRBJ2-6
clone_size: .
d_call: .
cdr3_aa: CASSLDAGSGANVLTF
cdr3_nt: TGTGCCAGCAGCTTGGATGCAGGGTCTGGGGCCAACGTCCTGACTTTC

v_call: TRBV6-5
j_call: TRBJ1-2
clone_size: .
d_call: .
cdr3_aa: CASSQGYYGYTF
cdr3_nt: TGTGCCAGCAGTCAGGGTTACTATGGCTACACCTTC

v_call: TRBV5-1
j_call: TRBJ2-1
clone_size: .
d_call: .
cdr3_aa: CASSEFSDNEQFF
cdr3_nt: TGCGCCAGCAGCGAGTTCTCGGACAATGAGCAGTTCTTC

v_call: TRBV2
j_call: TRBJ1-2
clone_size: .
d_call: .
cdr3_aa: CASSESRGSYGYTF
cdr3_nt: TGTGCCAGCAGTGAATCCAGGGGTAGCTATGGCTACACCTTC

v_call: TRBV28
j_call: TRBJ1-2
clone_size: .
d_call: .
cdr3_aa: CASSLFAGATYGYTF
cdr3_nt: TGTGCCAGCAGTTTATTCGCAGGGGCCACCTATGGCTACACCTTC

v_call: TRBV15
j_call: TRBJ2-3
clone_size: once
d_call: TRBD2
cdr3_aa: CATSRDVAGVVDTQYF
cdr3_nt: TGTGCCACCAGCAGAGATGTAGCGGGAGTGGTAGATACGCAGTATTTT

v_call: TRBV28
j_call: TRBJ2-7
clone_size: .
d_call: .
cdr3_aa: CASRSLRGGGYEQYF
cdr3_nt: TGTGCCAGCAGGTCCCTCAGGGGCGGGGGTTACGAGCAGTACTTC

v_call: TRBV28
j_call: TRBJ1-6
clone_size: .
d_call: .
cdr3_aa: CASTFGGGNSPLHF
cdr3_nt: TGTGCCAGCACTTTTGGGGGAGGTAATTCACCCCTCCACTTT

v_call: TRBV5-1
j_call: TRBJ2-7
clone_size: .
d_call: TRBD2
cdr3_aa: CASSSMGLAAEQYF
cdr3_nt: TGCGCCAGCAGCAGTATGGGACTAGCTGCGGAGCAGTACTTC

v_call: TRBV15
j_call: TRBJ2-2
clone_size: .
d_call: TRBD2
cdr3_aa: CATSIGLAANTGELFF
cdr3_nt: TGTGCCACCAGCATCGGACTAGCGGCAAACACCGGGGAGCTGTTTTTT

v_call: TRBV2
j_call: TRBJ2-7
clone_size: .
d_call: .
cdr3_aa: CASSVQGTEQYF
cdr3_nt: TGTGCCAGCAGTGTTCAGGGGACCGAGCAGTACTTC

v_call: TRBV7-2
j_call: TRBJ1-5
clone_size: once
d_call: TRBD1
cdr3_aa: CASSENRGPGQPQHF
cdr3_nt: TGTGCCAGCAGCGAAAACAGGGGGCCTGGACAGCCCCAGCATTTT

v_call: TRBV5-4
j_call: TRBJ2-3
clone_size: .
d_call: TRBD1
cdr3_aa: CASSMDRYPEVDTQYF
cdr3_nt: TGTGCCAGCAGCATGGACAGGTACCCAGAGGTAGATACGCAGTATTTT

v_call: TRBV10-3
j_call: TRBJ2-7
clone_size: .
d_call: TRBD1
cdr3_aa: CAISESGQGAGISYEQYF
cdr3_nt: TGTGCCATCAGTGAGTCGGGACAGGGAGCTGGGATTAGCTACGAGCAGTACTTC

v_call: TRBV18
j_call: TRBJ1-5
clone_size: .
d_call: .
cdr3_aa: CASSPTGNSNQPQHF
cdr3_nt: TGTGCCAGCTCACCTACAGGGAATAGCAATCAGCCCCAGCATTTT

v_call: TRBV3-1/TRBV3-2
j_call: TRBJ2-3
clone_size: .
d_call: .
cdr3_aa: CASSSDWRSTDTQYF
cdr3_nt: TGTGCCAGCAGCTCGGACTGGAGAAGCACAGATACGCAGTATTTT

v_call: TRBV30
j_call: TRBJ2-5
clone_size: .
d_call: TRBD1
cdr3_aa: CAWSGQGVRETQYF
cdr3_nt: TGTGCCTGGAGTGGACAGGGGGTCCGGGAGACCCAGTACTTC

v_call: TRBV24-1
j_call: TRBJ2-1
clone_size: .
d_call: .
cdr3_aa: CATSERTGSSYNEQFF
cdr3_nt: TGTGCCACCAGTGAGCGTACAGGGAGCTCCTACAATGAGCAGTTCTTC

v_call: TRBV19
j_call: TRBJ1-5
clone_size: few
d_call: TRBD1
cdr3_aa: CASSAKTGAAQHF
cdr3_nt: TGTGCCAGTAGCGCTAAGACAGGGGCGGCCCAGCATTTT

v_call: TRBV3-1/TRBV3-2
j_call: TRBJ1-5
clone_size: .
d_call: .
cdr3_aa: CASSQGFGGNQPQHF
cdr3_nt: TGTGCCAGCAGCCAAGGTTTCGGGGGCAATCAGCCCCAGCATTTT

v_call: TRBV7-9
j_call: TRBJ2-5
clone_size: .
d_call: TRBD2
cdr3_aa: CASSFRTSGRVGETQYF
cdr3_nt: TGTGCCAGCAGCTTCCGGACTAGCGGGAGGGTCGGAGAGACCCAGTACTTC

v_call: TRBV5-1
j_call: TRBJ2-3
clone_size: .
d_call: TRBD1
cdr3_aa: CASSLGTGPVTQYF
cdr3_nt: TGCGCCAGCAGCTTAGGGACAGGGCCGGTTACGCAGTATTTT

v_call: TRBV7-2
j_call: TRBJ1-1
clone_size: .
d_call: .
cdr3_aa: CASSSKTGRDWEAFF
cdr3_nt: TGTGCCAGCAGCTCTAAGACAGGACGAGATTGGGAAGCTTTCTTT

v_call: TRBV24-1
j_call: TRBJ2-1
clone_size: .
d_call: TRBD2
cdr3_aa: CATGTAGRGNEQFF
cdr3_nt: TGTGCCACCGGGACGGCTGGGAGGGGCAATGAGCAGTTCTTC

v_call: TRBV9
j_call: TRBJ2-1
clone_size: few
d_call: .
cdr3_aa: CASSVGSSYNEQFF
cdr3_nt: TGTGCCAGCAGCGTAGGCAGCTCCTACAATGAGCAGTTCTTC

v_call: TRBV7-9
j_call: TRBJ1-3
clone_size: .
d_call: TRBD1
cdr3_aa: CASGTGSGNTIYF
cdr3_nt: TGTGCCAGCGGGACAGGCTCTGGAAACACCATATATTTT

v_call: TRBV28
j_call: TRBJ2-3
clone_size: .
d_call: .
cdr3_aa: CASSSSVTGADTDTQYF
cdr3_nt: TGTGCCAGCAGCTCGTCCGTGACAGGCGCTGACACAGATACGCAGTATTTT

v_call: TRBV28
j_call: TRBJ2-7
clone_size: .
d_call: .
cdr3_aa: CASSSRTGNREQYF
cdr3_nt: TGTGCCAGCAGTTCCCGAACGGGGAATCGCGAGCAGTACTTC

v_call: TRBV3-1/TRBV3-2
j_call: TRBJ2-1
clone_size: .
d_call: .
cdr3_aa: CASSLGGLYNEQFF
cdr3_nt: TGTGCCAGCAGCCTTGGGGGCCTATACAATGAGCAGTTCTTC

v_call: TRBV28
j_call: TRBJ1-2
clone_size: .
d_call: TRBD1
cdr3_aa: CASSFRDRVTGKYGYTF
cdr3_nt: TGTGCCAGCAGTTTCCGGGACAGGGTGACAGGGAAATATGGCTACACCTTC

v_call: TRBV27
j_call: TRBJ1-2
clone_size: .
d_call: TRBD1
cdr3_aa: CASSFAGQGNYGYTF
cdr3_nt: TGTGCCAGCAGTTTCGCGGGACAGGGGAACTATGGCTACACCTTC

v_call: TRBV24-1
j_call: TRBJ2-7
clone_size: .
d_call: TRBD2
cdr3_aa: CATKSGTTYEQYF
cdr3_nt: TGTGCCACCAAATCCGGGACTACCTACGAGCAGTACTTC

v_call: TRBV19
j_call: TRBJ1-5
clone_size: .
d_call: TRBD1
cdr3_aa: CASSITYSLDRDRQPQHF
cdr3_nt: TGTGCCAGTAGTATCACCTATTCCCTGGACAGGGACAGACAGCCCCAGCATTTT

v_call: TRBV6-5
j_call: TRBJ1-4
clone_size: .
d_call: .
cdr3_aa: CASSFQWGRNNEKLFF
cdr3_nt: TGTGCCAGCAGTTTCCAGTGGGGCAGAAATAATGAAAAACTGTTTTTT

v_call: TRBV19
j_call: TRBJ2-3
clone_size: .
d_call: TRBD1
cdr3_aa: CASSKTRQGATDTQYF
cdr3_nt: TGTGCCAGTAGTAAAACACGACAGGGGGCAACAGATACGCAGTATTTT

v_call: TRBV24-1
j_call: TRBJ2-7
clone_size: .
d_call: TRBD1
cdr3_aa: CATSDRDRPYEQYF
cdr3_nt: TGTGCCACCAGTGACCGGGACAGACCCTACGAGCAGTACTTC

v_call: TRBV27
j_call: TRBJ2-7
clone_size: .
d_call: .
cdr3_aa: CASSETRHGLPYEQYF
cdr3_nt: TGTGCCAGCAGCGAAACCCGACACGGCCTACCCTACGAGCAGTACTTC

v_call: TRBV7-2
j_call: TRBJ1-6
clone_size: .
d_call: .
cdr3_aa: CASSLEGGLNSPLHF
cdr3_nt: TGTGCCAGCAGCTTAGAAGGAGGCCTCAATTCACCCCTCCACTTT